A single sample is the source of the 27 T cell receptor beta chains below, sequenced in a study of cytomegalovirus exposure and HLA in healthy donors (dated by TCRdb to about 2017). To prepare the library, the immunoSEQ multiplex PCR assay was applied. The multiplex PCR relied on a mix of 60 forward primers for TCR Vbeta segments and 13 reverse primers for TCR Jbeta segments. TCRdb stores this immuneACCESS table with in-frame sequences only. Part of the clones is absent; in the studies checked, under half of the shortfall reflects unresolved V genes, and no reason is known for the rest. The table for this sample lists fewer than 70,000 clones; approximately 73% of them were counted only once. The top ten clonotypes cover roughly 5.9% of the sample. Input material: PBMCs. These TCRs come from a man between 45 and 60 years old in good health and CMV-seronegative.

The V call is TRBV7-2, the J call TRBJ1-5; D remains ambiguous. Germline-derived CDR1 and CDR2 are SGHTA and FQGNSA. With 1 base removed from V and 13 bases from J, the gap between germline ends came to 11 bases. The CDR3 loop spans 12 amino acids. CDR3 nucleotides: TGTGCCAGCAGCTTAGGTGTCCAGTCGCAGCATTTT. This sequence encodes CASSLGVQSQHF.

This clone was observed a handful of times. This chain uses TRBV7-2 with TRBJ2-5, with 7 bases lining up with TRBD1. CDR3 length equals 16 residues. V was pared by 4 bases and J by 4 bases, with 12 bases of the junction left unmatched. Germline lookup yields CDR1 SGHTA and CDR2 FQGNSA. The CDR3: CASSYPTGMFRETQYF. The CDR3 DNA reads TGTGCCAGCAGCTACCCGACAGGGATGTTTCGAGAGACCCAGTACTTC.

The chain employs TRBV27 and TRBJ1-6; no definite D call. This CDR3 has 15 amino acids. The germline CDR1 and CDR2 sequences are MNHEY and SMNVEV (reference sequence). V lost 5 bases to trimming and J lost 0 bases, with 8 bases between them. Here the CDR3 reads CASSPYRSYNSPLHF. The CDR3 region has the DNA TGTGCCAGCAGTCCCTACCGCTCCTATAATTCACCCCTCCACTTT.

The table lists this clone with a count of one. The V gene is TRBV6-4, the J gene TRBJ2-3; 9 bases agree with TRBD1. After removal of 6 bases from V and 6 bases from J, the junction contained 7 bases not matched to a gene. Germline CDR1 reads MRHNA; CDR2 reads SNTAGT. The CDR3 is made up of 14 amino acids. The DNA of the CDR3 is TGTGCCAGCAGGAGGGACAGGGACAGCGATACGCAGTATTTT. Amino acids: CASRRDRDSDTQYF.

This clone is a singleton in its sample. J is TRBJ1-6 and V is TRBV9; no definite D call. CDR1 is SGDLS, CDR2 YYNGEE, per germline. Trimming pared 2 bases from V and 13 bases from J, leaving 16 bases between. The CDR3 has 14 residues. The CDR3 region has the DNA TGTGCCAGCAGCGTTGACACGGCCGGTCGGCCCCTCCACTTT. Its translation is CASSVDTAGRPLHF.

This chain connects TRBV7-2 to TRBJ2-5, with a tentative D call TRBD2 (5 bases). This CDR3 region has 15 residues. V lost 1 base and J lost 7, with 16 bases in between. Germline values: CDR1 SGHTA, CDR2 FQGNSA. CDR3 region: CASSLDAGVEGTQYF. CDR3 coding DNA: TGTGCCAGCAGCTTAGACGCCGGGGTCGAAGGGACCCAGTACTTC.

The J gene is TRBJ2-1, the V gene TRBV2; TRBD2 agrees at 10 bases. CDR3 length: 14 amino acids. Germline V gives CDR1 SNHLY, CDR2 FYNNEI. V gave up 3 bases and J gave up 7 bases; unmatched junction bases: 3. The CDR3 loop is CASSDRAGGNEQFF. CDR3 nucleotide sequence: TGTGCCAGCAGTGACCGAGCGGGGGGGAATGAGCAGTTCTTC.

The table lists this clone with a count of one. The rearrangement joins TRBV7-9 to TRBJ2-3; perhaps TRBD2 as D (5 bases). The V end was cut by 2 bases, the J end by 4 bases, with 10 bases between. CDR1 is SEHNR and CDR2 is FQNEAQ in the germline V gene (reference sequence). The CDR3 is made up of 14 amino acids. Here the CDR3 DNA reads TGTGCCAGCAGCTTATCTGGGAGTCCAGATACGCAGTATTTT. Protein sequence: CASSLSGSPDTQYF.

Comments on this clone: This same CDR3 is encoded by further DNA sequences in the sample. This chain connects TRBV19 to TRBJ1-3, with D tentatively TRBD1 (5 bases). The germline gives CDR1 LNHDA, CDR2 SQIVND (reference sequence). The CDR3 covers 14 residues. Trimming took off 4 bases at V and 5 bases at J, with 12 bases between the two ends. The chain's CDR3 is CASSSAGYRNTIYF. The CDR3, as DNA: TGTGCCAGTAGTAGCGCAGGGTATCGAAACACCATATATTTT.

The genes are TRBV5-1 and TRBJ2-3; 11 bases are a match to TRBD2. V gave up 4 bases and J gave up 10 bases; unmatched junction bases: 11. The germline gives CDR1 SGHRS, CDR2 YFSETQ. The CDR3 is 15 amino acids. CDR3 loop: CASSPEFSGGAAQYF. DNA of the CDR3: TGCGCCAGCAGCCCCGAGTTTAGCGGGGGGGCAGCGCAGTATTTT.

This chain links TRBV19 with TRBJ1-2, with D tentatively TRBD1 (5 bases). In germline, CDR1 is LNHDA, CDR2 SQIVND (reference sequence). Trimming took off 7 bases at V and 1 base at J, with 13 bases between the two ends. The CDR3 is 14 amino acids. CDR3: CASMVGAINYGYTF. CDR3 DNA: TGTGCCAGTATGGTAGGGGCTATTAACTATGGCTACACCTTC.

This clone was detected only a few times. This chain links TRBV28 with TRBJ1-5; D uncertain. Deletions cut 3 bases from V and 9 bases from J, with 6 bases between. CDR1 is MDHEN and CDR2 is SYDVKM in the germline V gene. This CDR3 has 11 residues. This CDR3 is CASSLRWPQHF. The CDR3 DNA is TGTGCCAGCAGTTTGCGGTGGCCCCAGCATTTT.

The chain links TRBV9 to TRBJ2-1, with 14 bases aligning to TRBD2. The CDR3 has 15 residues. V lost 3 bases to trimming and J lost 7 bases; unmatched junction nucleotides: 3. The germline V gene encodes CDR1 SGDLS and CDR2 YYNGEE. The CDR3 region is CASSETSGGANEQFF. DNA of the CDR3: TGTGCCAGCAGCGAGACTAGCGGGGGGGCAAATGAGCAGTTCTTC.

This clone was seen a handful of times. The V and J genes are TRBV10-3 and TRBJ1-1, with D perhaps TRBD1 (5 bases). Germline CDR1 reads ENHRY; CDR2 reads SYGVKD. The ends were cut back, 10 bases at V and 2 bases at J, with 17 bases in the middle. The CDR3 runs to 14 residues. The CDR3 DNA sequence: TGTGCCACACAGGAGTTGGTAGGAAACACTGAAGCTTTCTTT. Residues: CATQELVGNTEAFF.

V is TRBV5-4 and J is TRBJ1-4, with D uncertain. The CDR3 is 13 amino acids. V was pared by 3 bases and J by 6 bases, with 9 bases between. Germline CDR1 SGHNT, CDR2 YYREEE (reference sequence). Here the CDR3 DNA reads TGTGCCAGCAGCTCGAACATGGATGAAAAACTGTTTTTT. Its protein product is CASSSNMDEKLFF.

The chain recombines TRBV4-2 with TRBJ1-5, with a tentative D call TRBD1 (5 bases). CDR1 and CDR2 (germline): LGHNA, YNFKEQ. V was pared by 1 base and J by 3 bases, with 13 bases between. This CDR3 comprises 16 residues. CDR3 residues: CASSQVGRVANQPQHF. The DNA of the CDR3 is TGTGCCAGCAGCCAAGTCGGCAGGGTGGCCAATCAGCCCCAGCATTTT.

This clone was recorded a few times. This rearrangement joins TRBV2 to TRBJ1-2; 7 bases align to TRBD1. Germline-derived CDR1 and CDR2 are SNHLY and FYNNEI. The junction had 7 bases not matched to a gene; V was cut back by 6 bases and J by 6 bases. The CDR3 is 13 residues long. CDR3 coding DNA: TGTGCCAGCAGAATAGGACAGGATCATGGCTACACCTTC. This codes for CASRIGQDHGYTF.

This clone was seen a single time. The chain joins TRBV9 to TRBJ2-7; 9 nucleotides match TRBD1. V lost 0 bases to trimming and J lost 2 bases; unmatched junction nucleotides: 6. Germline CDR1 and CDR2: SGDLS and YYNGEE. The length of the CDR3 is 16 residues. The chain's CDR3 is CASSVGSGQGPYEQYF. As DNA, the CDR3 is TGTGCCAGCAGCGTAGGATCGGGACAGGGTCCCTACGAGCAGTACTTC.

The table lists this clone with a count of one. The genes are TRBV6-1 and TRBJ2-7; 7 bases line up with TRBD1. The germline V gene has CDR1 MNHNS and CDR2 SASEGT. The CDR3 loop spans 17 amino acids. V lost 1 base and J lost 0; bases outside the gene matches: 9. Here the CDR3 reads CASSEDLGTAVSYEQYF. The DNA of the CDR3 is TGTGCCAGCAGTGAAGATCTTGGGACAGCTGTCTCCTACGAGCAGTACTTC.

This sequence joins TRBV6-6 and TRBJ2-7; 11 bases match TRBD2. CDR3 length equals 14 residues. With V trimmed by 2 bases and J by 4 bases, 1 base remained unmatched. CDR1 is MNHNY and CDR2 is SVGAGI in the germline V gene (reference sequence). DNA for the CDR3: TGTGCCAGCAGTTACACTAGCGGGGGATACGAGCAGTACTTC. Its protein is CASSYTSGGYEQYF.

The chain recombines TRBV30 with TRBJ2-5; D perhaps matches TRBD2 (5 bases). The CDR3 consists of 13 residues. Trimming removed 3 bases at V and 3 bases at J, with 11 bases between. From germline, CDR1 is GTSNPN and CDR2 SVGIG (reference sequence). For the CDR3, the DNA is TGTGCCTGGAGCTCCGGACTGAAAGAGACCCAGTACTTC. Amino acids: CAWSSGLKETQYF.

Turning to this clone: An end of the junction does not agree with germline; a read error may underlie this. This chain joins TRBV19 and TRBJ1-6, with a possible D match to TRBD1 (5 bases). From germline, CDR1 is LNHDA and CDR2 SQIVND (reference sequence). CDR3 size: 17 residues. CDR3 in amino acids: CANSTLTQGFGNSPLHF. CDR3 nucleotides: TGTGCCAATAGTACCCTTACGCAGGGTTTTGGTAATTCACCCCTCCACTTT.

V is TRBV30 and J is TRBJ2-3; the D is unclear. The germline V gene encodes CDR1 GTSNPN and CDR2 SVGIG (reference sequence). CDR3 size: 12 residues. Deletions cut 7 bases from V and 2 bases from J, with 10 bases between. CDR3 protein: CAYSRTTDTQYF. The CDR3, as DNA: TGTGCCTACTCTCGCACCACAGATACGCAGTATTTT.

The J gene is TRBJ1-3, the V gene TRBV7-8, with a possible D match to TRBD1 (5 bases). The CDR3 is 13 amino acids. V lost 5 bases, J lost 8 bases, and 13 bases lay in between. The V gene's germline CDR1 is SGHVS and CDR2 FQNEAQ. CDR3 DNA sequence: TGTGCCAGCAGCCAGACGGGGGATTACACCATATATTTT. Amino acids: CASSQTGDYTIYF.

This clone was observed a handful of times. This chain connects TRBV20-1 to TRBJ1-1, with D perhaps TRBD1 (6 bases). With 5 bases removed from V and 6 bases from J, the gap between germline ends came to 10 bases. CDR1 and CDR2 from the germline V gene are DFQATT and SNEGSKA (reference sequence). The length of the CDR3 is 11 residues. The DNA for the CDR3 is TGCAGTGCTGAAGGGGGGGCTGAAGCTTTCTTT. It codes for CSAEGGAEAFF.

The table lists this clone with a few counts. The chain couples TRBV6-5 to TRBJ1-2, with a tentative D call TRBD1 (5 bases). Germline-derived CDR1 and CDR2 are MNHEY and SVGAGI. The germline V and J ends were trimmed by 4 bases and 7 bases, with 13 bases remaining between them. This CDR3 contains 13 residues. The CDR3 is CASSFRQSGGYTF. The CDR3 DNA follows: TGTGCCAGCAGTTTCCGACAGTCTGGTGGCTACACCTTC.

This clone showed up just a few times. This rearrangement joins TRBV4-1 to TRBJ1-4, with 11 bases lining up with TRBD1. Germline V gene data show CDR1 as MGHRA and CDR2 as YSYEKL. This CDR3 spans 16 amino acids. V shed 1 base, J shed 8 bases, and the junction held 6 bases outside the gene matches. The CDR3 sequence: CASSQGTGGFLEKLFF. In DNA, the CDR3 is TGCGCCAGCAGCCAAGGGACAGGGGGCTTCTTAGAAAAACTGTTTTTT.